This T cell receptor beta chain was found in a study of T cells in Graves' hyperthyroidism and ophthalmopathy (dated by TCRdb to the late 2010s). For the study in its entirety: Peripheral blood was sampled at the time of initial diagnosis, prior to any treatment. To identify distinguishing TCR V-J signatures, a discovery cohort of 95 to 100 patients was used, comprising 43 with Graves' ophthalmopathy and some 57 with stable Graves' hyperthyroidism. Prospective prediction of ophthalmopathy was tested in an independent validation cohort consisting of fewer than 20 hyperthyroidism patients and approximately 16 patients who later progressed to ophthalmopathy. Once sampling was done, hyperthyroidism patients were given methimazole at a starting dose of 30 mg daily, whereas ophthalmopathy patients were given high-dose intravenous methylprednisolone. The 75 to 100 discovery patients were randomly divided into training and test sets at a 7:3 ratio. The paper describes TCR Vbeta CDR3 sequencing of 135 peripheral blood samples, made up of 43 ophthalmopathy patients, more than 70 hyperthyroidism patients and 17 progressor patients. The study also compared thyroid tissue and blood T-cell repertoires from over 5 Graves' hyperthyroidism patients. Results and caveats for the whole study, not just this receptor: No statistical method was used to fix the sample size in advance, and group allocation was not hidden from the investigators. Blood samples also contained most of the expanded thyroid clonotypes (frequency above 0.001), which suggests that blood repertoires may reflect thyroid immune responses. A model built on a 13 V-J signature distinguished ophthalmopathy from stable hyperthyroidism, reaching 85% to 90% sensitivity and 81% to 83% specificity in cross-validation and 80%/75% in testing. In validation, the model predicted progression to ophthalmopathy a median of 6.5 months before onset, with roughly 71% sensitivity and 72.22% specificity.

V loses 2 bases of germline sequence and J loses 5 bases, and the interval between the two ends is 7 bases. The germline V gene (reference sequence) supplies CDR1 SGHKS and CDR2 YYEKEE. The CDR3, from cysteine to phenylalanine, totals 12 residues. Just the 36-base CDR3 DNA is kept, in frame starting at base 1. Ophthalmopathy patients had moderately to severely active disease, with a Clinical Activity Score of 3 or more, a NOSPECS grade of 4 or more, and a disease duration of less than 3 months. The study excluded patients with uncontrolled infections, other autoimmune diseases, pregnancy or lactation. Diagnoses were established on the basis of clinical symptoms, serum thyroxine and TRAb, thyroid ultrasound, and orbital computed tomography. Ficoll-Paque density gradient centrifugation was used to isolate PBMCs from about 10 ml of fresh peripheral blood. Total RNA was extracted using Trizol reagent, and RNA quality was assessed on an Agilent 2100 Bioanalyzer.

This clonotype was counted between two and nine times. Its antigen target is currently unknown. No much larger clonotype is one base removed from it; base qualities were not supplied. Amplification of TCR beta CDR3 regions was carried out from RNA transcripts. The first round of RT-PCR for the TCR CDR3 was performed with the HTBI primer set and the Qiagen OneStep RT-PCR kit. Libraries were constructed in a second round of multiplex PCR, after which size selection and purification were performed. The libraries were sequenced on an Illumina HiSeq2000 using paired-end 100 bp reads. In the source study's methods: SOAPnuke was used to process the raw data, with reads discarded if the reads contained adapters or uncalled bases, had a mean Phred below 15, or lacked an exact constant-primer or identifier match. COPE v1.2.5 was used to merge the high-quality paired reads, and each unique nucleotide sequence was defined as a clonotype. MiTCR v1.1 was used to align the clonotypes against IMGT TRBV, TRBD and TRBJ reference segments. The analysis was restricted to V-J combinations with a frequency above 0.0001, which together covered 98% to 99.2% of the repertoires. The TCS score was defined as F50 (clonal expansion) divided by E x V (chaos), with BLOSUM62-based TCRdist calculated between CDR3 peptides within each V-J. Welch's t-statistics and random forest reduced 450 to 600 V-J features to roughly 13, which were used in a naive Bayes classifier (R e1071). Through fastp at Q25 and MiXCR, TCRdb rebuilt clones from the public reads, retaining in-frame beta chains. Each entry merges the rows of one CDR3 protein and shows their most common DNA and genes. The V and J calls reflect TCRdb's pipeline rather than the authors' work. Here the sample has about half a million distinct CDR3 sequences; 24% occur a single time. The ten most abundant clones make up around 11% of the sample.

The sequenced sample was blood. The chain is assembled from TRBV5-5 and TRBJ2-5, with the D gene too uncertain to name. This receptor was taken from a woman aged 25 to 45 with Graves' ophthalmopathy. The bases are TGTGCCAGCAGCTTATCGGCTGAGACCCAGTACTTC. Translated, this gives CASSLSAETQYF.